A single sample is the source of the 15 T cell receptor beta chains below, sequenced in a study of shared clonotypes between healthy human individuals. Naive-designated CD8 cells lacked CD45RO, were positively enriched for CCR7, and omitted terminally differentiated effector memory CD45RA+ cells. Profiled with immunoSEQ multiplex PCR; TCRdb holds only in-frame clones, not every one. The sample carries hundreds of thousands of clones, 90% to 95% recorded once. What was sequenced was naive CD8+ T cells sorted from blood. These receptors were taken from a man aged 25 to 45 in good health.

The chain links TRBV6-1 to TRBJ1-5; no definite D call. V was clipped by 7 bases and J by 4 bases, with 17 bases between them. Germline assignment: CDR1 MNHNS and CDR2 SASEGT. The CDR3 runs to 15 residues. The CDR3 bases are TGTGCCAGCACTTTAAGACCGGATGGAAATCAGCCCCAGCATTTT. Protein product: CASTLRPDGNQPQHF.

CDR3 nucleotide sequence: TGTGCCAGCAGCTTCTGGCCCTTGGACAGCCTCATGAACACTGAAGCTTTCTTT. Residues: CASSFWPLDSLMNTEAFF. The chain uses TRBV7-2 and TRBJ1-1; maybe TRBD1 (6 bases). Germline V gives CDR1 SGHTA, CDR2 FQGNSA. The CDR3 is made up of 18 amino acids. V gave up 3 bases and J gave up 0 bases, with 20 bases separating them.

The chain is built from TRBV13 and TRBJ2-7; D is possibly TRBD2 (6 bases). Germline V lookup: CDR1 PRHDT, CDR2 FYEKMQ (reference sequence). Trimming removed 5 bases at V and 7 bases at J, with 18 bases between. The CDR3 is made up of 14 amino acids. The CDR3 reads CASSPGTPLWEQYF. DNA of the CDR3: TGTGCCAGCAGCCCCGGGACTCCTTTATGGGAGCAGTACTTC.

The CDR3 here is CASSLSGGERPSYEQYF. The CDR3 DNA reads TGTGCCAGCAGCTTATCGGGGGGAGAGCGACCCTCCTACGAGCAGTACTTC. This chain links TRBV7-9 with TRBJ2-7; TRBD2 agrees at 7 bases. V dropped 2 bases and J dropped 0; count of bases not matched to a gene: 10. The CDR3 spans 17 residues. Germline lookup yields CDR1 SEHNR and CDR2 FQNEAQ (reference sequence).

The V and J genes are TRBV18 and TRBJ2-3; D uncertain. Germline V lookup: CDR1 KGHSH, CDR2 LQKENI. V lost 4 bases and J lost 6, with 20 bases in between. The CDR3 covers 16 residues. The DNA for the CDR3 is TGTGCCAGCTCACTATTACCAAATACGCAGGAGGATACGCAGTATTTT. It yields the protein CASSLLPNTQEDTQYF.

The CDR3 here is CASSLALAGTPYNEQFF. CDR3 sequence (DNA): TGTGCCAGCAGCTTAGCACTAGCGGGGACCCCGTACAATGAGCAGTTCTTC. V is TRBV7-2 and J is TRBJ2-1, with 10 bases aligning to TRBD2. The V gene end was trimmed by 0 bases and the J gene end by 4 bases; junction bases not matched to a gene: 6. CDR3 length: 17 amino acids. CDR1 and CDR2 from the germline V gene are SGHTA and FQGNSA.

The V call is TRBV4-1, the J call TRBJ1-1, with D possibly matching TRBD1 (6 bases). Germline loops: CDR1 MGHRA, CDR2 YSYEKL. The CDR3 has 20 residues. The germline V and J ends were trimmed by 0 bases and 1 base, with 24 bases remaining between them. CDR3 region: CASSQDEIPVQGIGNTEAFF. The CDR3 DNA reads as TGCGCCAGCAGCCAAGATGAGATCCCCGTGCAGGGGATCGGGAACACTGAAGCTTTCTTT.

This chain uses TRBV7-8 with TRBJ2-3; TRBD1 matches at 7 bases. The V and J ends lost 5 bases and 2 bases, in that order; junction bases with no gene match: 7. The CDR3 length is 15 residues. The germline gives CDR1 SGHVS, CDR2 FQNEAQ. Here the CDR3 reads CASSIRDRDTDTQYF. The CDR3 DNA reads as TGTGCCAGCAGCATCCGGGACAGAGACACAGATACGCAGTATTTT.

This chain joins TRBV7-9 and TRBJ2-5, with a weak D call TRBD1 (6 bases). In germline, CDR1 is SEHNR, CDR2 FQNEAQ (reference sequence). The CDR3 contains 14 residues. The V end lost 8 bases, the J end lost 2 bases, and 15 bases lay between the germline ends. This CDR3 is CASQRPGVQETQYF. CDR3 DNA sequence: TGTGCCAGCCAACGCCCAGGGGTACAAGAGACCCAGTACTTC.

This clone has ten or more counts. The chain is built from TRBV7-8 and TRBJ2-1; D unresolved. This CDR3 spans 16 amino acids. Trimming removed 7 bases at V and 3 bases at J, with 19 bases between. CDR1 is SGHVS and CDR2 is FQNEAQ in the germline V gene. The CDR3 here is CASNTLESGLYNEQFF. DNA of the CDR3: TGTGCCAGCAATACCTTAGAGTCGGGCCTCTACAATGAGCAGTTCTTC.

J is TRBJ2-1 and V is TRBV28; 10 nucleotides match TRBD2. CDR1 is MDHEN, CDR2 SYDVKM, per germline. CDR3 size: 16 residues. Trimming took 5 bases from V and 5 from J; bases not matched to a gene: 9. DNA of the CDR3: TGTGCCAGCAGTACATCCGGGACTAGCGCACACAATGAGCAGTTCTTC. This encodes CASSTSGTSAHNEQFF. The complete variable domain, with remaining parts taken from reference TRBV28 and TRBJ2-1, reads DVKVTQSSRYLVKRTGEKVFLECVQDMDHENMFWYRQDPGLGLRLIYFSYDVKMKEKGDIPEGYSVSREKKERFSLILESASTNQTSMYLCASSTSGTSAHNEQFFGPGTRLTVL.

The rearrangement uses TRBV27 and TRBJ2-2, with 7 bases identical to TRBD2. There are 14 residues in the CDR3. V was clipped by 7 bases and J by 5 bases; unmatched bases: 7. CDR1 and CDR2 from the germline V gene are MNHEY and SMNVEV (reference sequence). The CDR3 here is CASTPVGGTGELFF. The CDR3 bases are TGTGCCAGCACCCCTGTGGGGGGGACCGGGGAGCTGTTTTTT.

The chain carries TRBV19 and TRBJ1-2, with a weak D call TRBD1 (5 bases). The germline V gene encodes CDR1 LNHDA and CDR2 SQIVND (reference sequence). Deletions cut 6 bases from V and 3 bases from J, with 20 bases between. This CDR3 is built from 16 residues. The CDR3 coding sequence is TGTGCCAGTAGCTCACTGGAATTGGGGGGAGACTATGGCTACACCTTC. It codes for CASSSLELGGDYGYTF.

The chain employs TRBV4-3 and TRBJ1-1; D unclear. Per germline, CDR1 LGHNA and CDR2 YSLEER. V was shortened by 0 bases and J by 1 base, with 3 bases between the two germline ends. This CDR3 region has 13 residues. Here the CDR3 DNA reads TGCGCCAGCAGCCAAGATTCGAACACTGAAGCTTTCTTT. Its protein is CASSQDSNTEAFF.

This clone appeared a single time. This chain uses TRBV27 with TRBJ2-7, with 8 nucleotides matching TRBD2. Germline V lookup: CDR1 MNHEY, CDR2 SMNVEV (reference sequence). V was clipped by 4 bases and J by 3 bases; unmatched bases: 2. CDR3 size: 13 residues. CDR3: CASSWTSLYEQYF. The CDR3, as DNA: TGTGCCAGCAGTTGGACTAGCCTCTACGAGCAGTACTTC.